This is a list of T cell receptor beta chains from one sample in a study of blood T cell repertoires in COVID-19. Data came from immunoSEQ multiplex PCR; TCRdb stores just in-frame clones and leaves some out. The sample lists roughly 79,000 clones, around 80% occurring once. Specimen: peripheral blood. These receptors were collected from a man aged 60 to 69 with active or convalescent COVID-19. Each CDR3 is given with its conserved first and last residue. The D gene is left open where the match is weak. Size tells how often a clone was seen (once, few, many) or the class of an expanded clone, and some rows leave it out.

v_call	j_call	d_call	clone_size	cdr3_nt	cdr3_aa
TRBV11-1	TRBJ2-3	TRBD1	-	TGTGCCAGCAGCTTAGCCGACAGGGGGCTGGATACGCAGTATTTT	CASSLADRGLDTQYF
TRBV6-5	TRBJ1-1	-	-	TGTGCCAGCAGCCCCGGGACTACCACTGAAGCTTTCTTT	CASSPGTTTEAFF
TRBV6-1	TRBJ1-6	-	-	TGTGCCAGCAGTGAGTCGGGGGAGGGTAATTCACCCCTCCACTTT	CASSESGEGNSPLHF
TRBV18	TRBJ1-3	-	-	TGTGCCAGCTCAGTCCAGGGGTTCAGCTCTGGAAACACCATATATTTT	CASSVQGFSSGNTIYF
TRBV27	TRBJ2-7	TRBD1	many	TGTGCCAGCAGTTTCGGACAGGGGGGAAACGAGCAGTACTTC	CASSFGQGGNEQYF
TRBV15	TRBJ2-3	-	-	TGTGCCACCAGCAGAAACCCACCCGGGACTAGCACAGATACGCAGTATTTT	CATSRNPPGTSTDTQYF
TRBV25-1	TRBJ1-1	TRBD1	-	TGTGCCAGCAGTGAAACGAGGACAGGAAAGAAGGGAGCTTTCTTT	CASSETRTGKKGAFF
TRBV19	TRBJ1-2	-	-	TGTGCCAGTAGTATCCTCGGAGGGTTTGGCTACACCTTC	CASSILGGFGYTF
TRBV28	TRBJ1-5	-	-	TGTGCCAGCAGTTTGGGGGCAGGGGTATCCAATCAGCCCCAGCATTTT	CASSLGAGVSNQPQHF
TRBV5-1	TRBJ2-2	TRBD1	-	TGCGCCAGCAGCCGATCGGGGACAGGGCAAACCGGGGAGCTGTTTTTT	CASSRSGTGQTGELFF
TRBV19	TRBJ1-4	-	once	TGTGCCAGTAGTATTCAGGGTGAAAAACTGTTTTTT	CASSIQGEKLFF
TRBV7-2	TRBJ1-3	-	-	TGTGCCAGCAGCTTAGGGCACAGCTCCGGAAACACCATATATTTT	CASSLGHSSGNTIYF
TRBV27	TRBJ1-4	TRBD1	-	TGTGCCAGCAGTTCTCCGGGACAGGTGGAGGAAAAACTGTTTTTT	CASSSPGQVEEKLFF
TRBV7-2	TRBJ1-6	-	-	TGTGCCAGCAGCTTGTTCAGGGCAGATTCACCCCTCCACTTT	CASSLFRADSPLHF
TRBV11-2	TRBJ1-6	-	-	TGTGCCAGCAGCCGCTTAACGACAGGATTTTCGAATTCACCCCTCCACTTT	CASSRLTTGFSNSPLHF
TRBV12-3/TRBV12-4	TRBJ1-2	TRBD1	-	TGTGCCAGCAGGGGGACAGGGGGTGGCTACACCTTC	CASRGTGGGYTF
TRBV3-1/TRBV3-2	TRBJ2-7	TRBD1	-	TGTGCCAGCAGCCAAGGGACAGGGGGCTACGAGCAGTACTTC	CASSQGTGGYEQYF
TRBV5-5	TRBJ1-2	-	-	TGTGCCAGCAGACTTCGACAGGAACCTAACTATGGCTACACCTTC	CASRLRQEPNYGYTF
TRBV4-3	TRBJ2-1	TRBD2	-	TGCGCCAGCAGCCAGCGAGCGGGGGGGTCTCTTGAGCAGTTCTTC	CASSQRAGGSLEQFF
TRBV28	TRBJ2-3	TRBD1	-	TGTGCCAGCCACAGGGGCGGGCCCAAGGGAAAGTATTTT	CASHRGGPKGKYF
TRBV3-1/TRBV3-2	TRBJ2-7	-	-	TGTGCCAGCAGCCTTCACGACAGGAACTACGAGCAGTACTTC	CASSLHDRNYEQYF
TRBV7-2	TRBJ1-4	-	-	TGTGCCAGCAGCTTAGTACCAGGGGTTGGAACTAATGAAAAACTGTTTTTT	CASSLVPGVGTNEKLFF
TRBV2	TRBJ2-1	TRBD2	few	TGTGCCAGCAGTGTTAGGGCTAGCGGGGGTGGGGAGCAGTTCTTC	CASSVRASGGGEQFF
TRBV5-5	TRBJ1-6	-	-	TGTGCCAGCAGCCTCCGGGACGGACTAAGCTCCTATAATTCACCCCTCCACTTT	CASSLRDGLSSYNSPLHF
TRBV2	TRBJ1-2	-	few	TGTGCCAGCAGTGAGGACAGCGCTAACTATGGCTACACCTTC	CASSEDSANYGYTF
TRBV4-1	TRBJ1-3	-	-	TGCGCCAGCAGCCAAGAGTATGGAAACACCATATATTTT	CASSQEYGNTIYF
TRBV5-4	TRBJ2-7	TRBD2	-	TGTGCCAGCAGCTCACTAGCGGGGGGACTCTCGTTCGAGCAGTACTTC	CASSSLAGGLSFEQYF
TRBV19	TRBJ1-6	-	-	TGTGCCAGTAGCAGAATGGACACCCGCAATTCACCCCTCCACTTT	CASSRMDTRNSPLHF
TRBV12-5	TRBJ2-7	TRBD1	-	TGTGCTAGTGGTTTGGTACTGGGACAGGGGGCTTACGAGCAGTACTTC	CASGLVLGQGAYEQYF
TRBV7-2	TRBJ2-1	-	-	TGTGCCAGCAGCCCCAGGGTGCACTGGACAAGTGAGCAGTTCTTC	CASSPRVHWTSEQFF
TRBV27	TRBJ1-5	-	-	TGTGCCAGCAGCGACCCACAGGGTATCAATCAGCCCCAGCATTTT	CASSDPQGINQPQHF
TRBV5-5	TRBJ2-7	-	-	TGTGCCAGCAGCTTTATAGGCGGCTACGAGCAGTACTTC	CASSFIGGYEQYF
TRBV7-8	TRBJ2-2	TRBD2	-	TGTGCCAGCAGGAAGGCCGGGACTAGCGGGGGGGTCGCCGGGGAGCTGTTTTTT	CASRKAGTSGGVAGELFF
TRBV4-1	TRBJ1-3	-	-	TGCGCCAGCAGCCCAGACACATCCCTCGGAAACACCATATATTTT	CASSPDTSLGNTIYF
TRBV27	TRBJ1-2	TRBD1	-	TGTGCCAGCAGTTTATCTTCGGGGGGACAGGGGTCTTTGCTTAACTATGGCTACACCTTC	CASSLSSGGQGSLLNYGYTF
TRBV10-2	TRBJ2-1	TRBD2	-	TGCGCCAGCAGTAAGGCTACTAGCGGGGGCGAGCAGTTCTTC	CASSKATSGGEQFF
TRBV7-7	TRBJ2-2	TRBD1	-	TGTGCTAGCAGCCCCGCCCCCGGGACAGGGGGCCCGGAGCTCGGGGAGCTGTTTTTT	CASSPAPGTGGPELGELFF
TRBV19	TRBJ1-6	-	-	TGTGCCAGTAGTATAGGCGCCGTCTCCTATAATTCACCCCTCCACTTT	CASSIGAVSYNSPLHF
TRBV30	TRBJ2-7	TRBD1	-	TGTGCCTGGACGGGACAGGGTGGTCTCTACGAGCAGTACTTC	CAWTGQGGLYEQYF
TRBV7-2	TRBJ2-1	TRBD1	-	TGTGCCAGCACCAGGCCGGGACAGCCATACAATGAGCAGTTCTTC	CASTRPGQPYNEQFF
TRBV2	TRBJ2-1	-	-	TGTGCCAGCAGTGAAGGAATAGCGGTTTACAATGAGCAGTTCTTC	CASSEGIAVYNEQFF
TRBV7-2	TRBJ2-2	TRBD2	-	TGTGCCAGCAGCTTACGGACTAGCGGGGGGGCCCCGGGCGGGGAGCTGTTTTTT	CASSLRTSGGAPGGELFF
TRBV6-2/TRBV6-3	TRBJ1-1	-	-	TGTGCCAGCAGTTTTTCGACAGGCCTAGGCCTCACTGAAGCTTTCTTT	CASSFSTGLGLTEAFF
TRBV27	TRBJ1-2	-	-	TGTGCCAGCGCCGTCACAGGGTACTATGGCTACACCTTC	CASAVTGYYGYTF
TRBV6-1	TRBJ2-1	TRBD2	once	TGTGCCAGCAGTGAGCTAGCGGCGTACAATGAGCAGTTCTTC	CASSELAAYNEQFF
TRBV5-1	TRBJ2-3	TRBD2	-	TGCGCCAGCAGCTTGCGGGGGGTTAGCACAGATACGCAGTATTTT	CASSLRGVSTDTQYF
TRBV6-1	TRBJ2-7	TRBD1	-	TGTGCCAGCAGTGAAGAGGGGACAGGTGTATACGAGCAGTACTTC	CASSEEGTGVYEQYF
TRBV14	TRBJ2-1	TRBD1	-	TGTGCCAGCAGCCAAATAGCCGTGACAGGGGGCTACAATGAGCAGTTCTTC	CASSQIAVTGGYNEQFF
TRBV2	TRBJ2-3	TRBD2	-	TGTGCCAGCAGTCCAACCCCGACTAGCGGGGGGGCAGATACGCAGTATTTT	CASSPTPTSGGADTQYF
TRBV11-2	TRBJ1-1	-	-	TGTGCCAGCAGCTTAGACAGGAACACTGAAGCTTTCTTT	CASSLDRNTEAFF
TRBV30	TRBJ1-5	-	-	TGTGCCTGGAGTGTCCCGGGATCAGGCGGTCAGCCCCAGCATTTT	CAWSVPGSGGQPQHF
TRBV6-2/TRBV6-3	TRBJ2-7	-	-	TGTGCCAGCAGTTACTCAAACGGGTTGAAAGACGAGCAGTACTTC	CASSYSNGLKDEQYF
TRBV7-2	TRBJ1-1	TRBD1	medium-sized	TGTGCCAGCAGCTTACAGGGGGCGCTTTTAGATACTGAAGCTTTCTTT	CASSLQGALLDTEAFF
TRBV9	TRBJ1-3	-	many	TGTGCCAGCAGCGGGGAGGCGCGCTCTGGAAACACCATATATTTT	CASSGEARSGNTIYF
TRBV10-3	TRBJ2-2	TRBD1	-	TGTGCCATCAATCCGAGTCGAGGGGGCGAGGACGGGGAGCTGTTTTTT	CAINPSRGGEDGELFF
TRBV11-2	TRBJ2-4	-	-	TGTGCCAGCAGCTTAGGTAGTTCACCGTCCCAAAACATTCAGTACTTC	CASSLGSSPSQNIQYF
TRBV5-1	TRBJ2-5	TRBD1	-	TGCGCCAGCAGCAAACAGGGGGATCAAGAGACCCAGTACTTC	CASSKQGDQETQYF
TRBV12-3/TRBV12-4	TRBJ2-1	TRBD2	-	TGTGCCAGCAAGAGCGGGGGGAACAATGAGCAGTTCTTC	CASKSGGNNEQFF
TRBV29-1	TRBJ2-3	-	-	TGCAGCGTATCCCCAGGGGACGGCACAGATACGCAGTATTTT	CSVSPGDGTDTQYF